This TCR beta chain was recovered during a study of tumor and adjacent non-tumor tissue in lung cancer. Remarks on this clonotype: A read error may account for a junction end that differs from germline.

TCRbeta libraries were built with three rounds of nested PCR, modified from ARM-PCR. TCRdb called the multiplex PCR reads again in MiXCR, with one record for every CDR3 protein. The table records around 74,000 distinct CDR3 sequences, about two thirds of them present only once. RNA was extracted from bulk tissue without any cell sorting. This non-tumor lung sample came from over 3 cm beyond the tumor edge. The sample taken for sequencing was distant non-tumor lung tissue. The clonotype originates from a woman aged 45-60 years with non-small cell lung cancer.

The CDR3 is CASRVTTNYSYTF. Here the CDR3 DNA reads TGTGCCAGCAGAGTTACAACGAACTATAGCTACACCTTC. The genes are TRBV6-2 or TRBV6-3 and TRBJ1-2; D gene uncertain. There are 13 residues in the CDR3. Germline V gives CDR1 MNHEY, CDR2 SVGEGT.